This T cell receptor beta chain was recorded in a study of T cells in Graves' hyperthyroidism and ophthalmopathy. Study conclusions and caveats: Blood also carried most thyroid clonotypes expanded above 0.001.

RNA transcripts yielded amplified TCR beta CDR3 regions. TCR CDR3 regions were first amplified by RT-PCR with HTBI primers. Each CDR3 protein is one row after TCRdb ran MiXCR on the multiplex PCR reads. This table has 360,000 or so distinct CDR3 sequences, 13% to 15% appearing once. The CDR3 length is 15 residues. V dropped 4 bases and J dropped 2; count of bases not matched to a gene: 7. PBMCs were obtained from approximately 9.2 ml fresh peripheral blood. A few counts support this clonotype. Antigen: not known. Being one base from a much bigger clone, this may be a read error. The conserved phenylalanine or tryptophan normally closing the CDR3 is absent here, so this likely arose from a read error.

This sequence originates from a woman aged 55-70 years with Graves' ophthalmopathy. V gene TRBV12-3 or TRBV12-4 combines with J gene TRBJ2-7, with 8 bases fitting TRBD2. The sequencing sample was made of blood. DNA of the CDR3: TGTGCCAGCAGTTCTCCTACGGGAGGGCCCTACGAGCAGTACCTC. Translating it yields CASSSPTGGPYEQYL.